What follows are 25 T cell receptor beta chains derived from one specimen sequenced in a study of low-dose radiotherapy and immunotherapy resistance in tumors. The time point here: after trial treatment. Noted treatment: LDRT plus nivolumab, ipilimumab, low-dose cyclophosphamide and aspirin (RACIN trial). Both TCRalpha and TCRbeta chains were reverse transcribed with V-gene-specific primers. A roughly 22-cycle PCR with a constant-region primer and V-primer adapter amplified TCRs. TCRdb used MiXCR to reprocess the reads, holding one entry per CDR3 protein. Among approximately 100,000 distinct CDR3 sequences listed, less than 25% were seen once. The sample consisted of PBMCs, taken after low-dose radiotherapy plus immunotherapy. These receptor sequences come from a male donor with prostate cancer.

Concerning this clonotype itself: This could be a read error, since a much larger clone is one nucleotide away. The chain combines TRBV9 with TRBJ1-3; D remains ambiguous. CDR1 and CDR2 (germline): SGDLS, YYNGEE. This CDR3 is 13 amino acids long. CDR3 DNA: TGTTCCAGCGCTCGCGGGCACGGAAACACCATATATTTT. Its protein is CSSARGHGNTIYF.

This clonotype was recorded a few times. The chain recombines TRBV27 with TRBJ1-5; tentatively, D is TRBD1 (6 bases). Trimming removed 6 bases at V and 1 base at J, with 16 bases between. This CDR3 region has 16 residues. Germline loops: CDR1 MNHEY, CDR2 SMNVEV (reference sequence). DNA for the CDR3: TGTGCCAGCAGCCCGAGGGGGGGCGACAGCAATCAGCCCCAGCATTTT. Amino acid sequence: CASSPRGGDSNQPQHF.

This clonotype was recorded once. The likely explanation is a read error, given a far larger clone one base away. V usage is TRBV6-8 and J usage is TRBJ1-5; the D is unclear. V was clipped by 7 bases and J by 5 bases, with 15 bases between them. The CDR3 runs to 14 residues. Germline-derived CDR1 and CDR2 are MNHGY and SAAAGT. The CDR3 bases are TGTGCCAGCAATGGCGCGAACCGAGATCAGCCCCAGCATTTT. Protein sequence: CASNGANRDQPQHF.

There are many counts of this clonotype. DNA of the CDR3: TGTGCCAGTAAGACTAGCGGGGGGGCCAGGGCAACAGATACGCAGTATTTT. Translation: CASKTSGGARATDTQYF. The rearrangement joins TRBV19 to TRBJ2-3; 14 bases match TRBD2. CDR3 size: 17 residues. CDR1 is LNHDA, CDR2 SQIVND, per germline (reference sequence). V was pared by 7 bases and J by 3 bases, with 9 bases of the junction left unmatched.

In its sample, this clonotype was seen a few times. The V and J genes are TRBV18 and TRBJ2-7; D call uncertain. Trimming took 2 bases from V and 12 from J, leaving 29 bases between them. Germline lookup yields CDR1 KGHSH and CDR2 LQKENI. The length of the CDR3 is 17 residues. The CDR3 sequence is CASSPTPALVESPPRYF. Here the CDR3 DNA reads TGTGCCAGCTCACCAACCCCGGCGCTTGTCGAGTCACCCCCACGGTACTTC.

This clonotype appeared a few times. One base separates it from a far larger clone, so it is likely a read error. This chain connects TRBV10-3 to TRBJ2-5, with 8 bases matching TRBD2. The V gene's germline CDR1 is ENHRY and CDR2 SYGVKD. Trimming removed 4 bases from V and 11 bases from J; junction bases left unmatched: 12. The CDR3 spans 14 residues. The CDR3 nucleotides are TGTGCCATCAGTGTCGCGGGGGGTTACAATGAGCAGTACTTC. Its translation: CAISVAGGYNEQYF.

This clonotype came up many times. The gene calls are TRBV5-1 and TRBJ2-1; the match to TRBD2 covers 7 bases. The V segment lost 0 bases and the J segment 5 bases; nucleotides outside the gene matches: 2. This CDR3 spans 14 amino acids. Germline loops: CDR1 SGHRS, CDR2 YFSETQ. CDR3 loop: CASSLEAGNNEQFF. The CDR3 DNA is TGCGCCAGCAGCTTGGAAGCGGGAAACAATGAGCAGTTCTTC.

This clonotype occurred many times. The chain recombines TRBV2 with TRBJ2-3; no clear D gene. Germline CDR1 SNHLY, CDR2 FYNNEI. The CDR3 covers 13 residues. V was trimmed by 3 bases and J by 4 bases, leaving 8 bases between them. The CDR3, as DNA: TGTGCCAGCAGTGAGGCTGGGTCAGATACGCAGTATTTT. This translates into CASSEAGSDTQYF.

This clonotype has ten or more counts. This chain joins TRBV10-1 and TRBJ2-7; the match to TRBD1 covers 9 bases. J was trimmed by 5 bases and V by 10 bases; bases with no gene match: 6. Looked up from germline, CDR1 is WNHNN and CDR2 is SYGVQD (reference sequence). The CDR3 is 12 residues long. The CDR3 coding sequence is TGCGCCACACAGGGGGCGAGCCACGAGCAGTACTTC. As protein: CATQGASHEQYF.

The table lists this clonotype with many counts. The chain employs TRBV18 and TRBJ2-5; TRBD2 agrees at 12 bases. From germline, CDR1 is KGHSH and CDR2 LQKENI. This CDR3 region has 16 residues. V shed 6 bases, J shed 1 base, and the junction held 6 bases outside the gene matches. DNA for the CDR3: TGTGCCAGCTCCGAACCGACTAGCGGGGGCCAAGAGACCCAGTACTTC. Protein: CASSEPTSGGQETQYF.

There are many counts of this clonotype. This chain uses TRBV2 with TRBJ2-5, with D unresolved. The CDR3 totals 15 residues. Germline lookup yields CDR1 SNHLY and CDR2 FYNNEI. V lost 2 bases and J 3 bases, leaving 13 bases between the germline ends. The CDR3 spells CASSENGRKEETQYF. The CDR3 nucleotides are TGTGCCAGCAGTGAAAATGGCAGGAAAGAAGAGACCCAGTACTTC. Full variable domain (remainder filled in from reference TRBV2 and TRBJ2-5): EPEVTQTPSHQVTQMGQEVILRCVPISNHLYFYWYRQILGQKVEFLVSFYNNEISEKSEIFDDQFSVERPDGSNFTLKIRSTKLEDSAMYFCASSENGRKEETQYFGPGTRLLVL.

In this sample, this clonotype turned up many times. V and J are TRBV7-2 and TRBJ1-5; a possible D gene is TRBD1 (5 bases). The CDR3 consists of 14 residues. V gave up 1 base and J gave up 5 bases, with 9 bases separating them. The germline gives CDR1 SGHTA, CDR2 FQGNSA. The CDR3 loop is CASSLETGDQPQHF. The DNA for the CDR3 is TGTGCCAGCAGCTTAGAAACGGGGGATCAGCCCCAGCATTTT.

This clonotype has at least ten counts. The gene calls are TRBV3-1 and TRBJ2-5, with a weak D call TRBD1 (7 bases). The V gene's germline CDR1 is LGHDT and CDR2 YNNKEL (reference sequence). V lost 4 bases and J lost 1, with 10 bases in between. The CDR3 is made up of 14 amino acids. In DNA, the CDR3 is TGTGCCAGCAGCCGGGGGGACAGCCAAGAGACCCAGTACTTC. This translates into CASSRGDSQETQYF.

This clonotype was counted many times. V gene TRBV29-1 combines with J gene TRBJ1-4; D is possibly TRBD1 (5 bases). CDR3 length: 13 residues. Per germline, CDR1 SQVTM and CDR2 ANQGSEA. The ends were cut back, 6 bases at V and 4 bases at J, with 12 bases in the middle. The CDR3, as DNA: TGCAGCGTCACCGGGGGGATTAATGAAAAACTGTTTTTT. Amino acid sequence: CSVTGGINEKLFF.

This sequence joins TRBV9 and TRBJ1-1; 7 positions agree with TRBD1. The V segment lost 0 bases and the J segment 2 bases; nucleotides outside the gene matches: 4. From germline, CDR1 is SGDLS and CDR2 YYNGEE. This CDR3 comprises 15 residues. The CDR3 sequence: CASSVVGTDNTEAFF. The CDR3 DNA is TGTGCCAGCAGCGTAGTCGGGACAGACAACACTGAAGCTTTCTTT.

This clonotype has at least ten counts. CDR3 DNA sequence: TGCGCCAGCAGCTTGGCCGAGTCTCGCTCTGGAAACACCATATATTTT. Its translation is CASSLAESRSGNTIYF. The chain uses TRBV5-1 and TRBJ1-3; no firm D call. Trimming shortened V by 0 bases and J by 0 bases, and 10 bases separated the two germline ends. The germline V gene has CDR1 SGHRS and CDR2 YFSETQ. CDR3 length equals 16 residues.

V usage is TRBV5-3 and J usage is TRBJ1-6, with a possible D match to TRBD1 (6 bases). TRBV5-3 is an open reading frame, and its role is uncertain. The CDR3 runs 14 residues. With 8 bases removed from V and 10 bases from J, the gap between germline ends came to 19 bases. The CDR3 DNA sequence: TGTGCCAGCCATCGGCAGGGGTTAGGATCACCCCTCCACTTT. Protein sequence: CASHRQGLGSPLHF.

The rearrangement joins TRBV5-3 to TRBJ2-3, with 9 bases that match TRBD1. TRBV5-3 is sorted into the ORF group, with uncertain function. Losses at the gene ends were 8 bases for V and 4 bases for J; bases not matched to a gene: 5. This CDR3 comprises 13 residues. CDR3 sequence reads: CASSRDRADTQYF. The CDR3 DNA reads TGTGCCAGCAGCAGGGACAGGGCAGATACGCAGTATTTT.

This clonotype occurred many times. The CDR3 bases are TGTGCCAGCAGCTCTTCGGACAGGGGTAATTCACCCCTCCACTTT. This gives the protein CASSSSDRGNSPLHF. This chain uses TRBV5-4 with TRBJ1-6, with 9 bases matching TRBD1. Trimming cost V 3 bases and J 6 bases; bases outside gene matches: 4. Per germline, CDR1 SGHNT and CDR2 YYREEE (reference sequence). This CDR3 has 15 residues.

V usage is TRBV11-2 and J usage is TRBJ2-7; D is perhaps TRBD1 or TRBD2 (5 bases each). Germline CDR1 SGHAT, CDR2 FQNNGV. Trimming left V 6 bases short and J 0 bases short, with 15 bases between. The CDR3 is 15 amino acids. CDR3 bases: TGTGCCAGCAGTCGATCTGCTGGGACCTCCTACGAGCAGTACTTC. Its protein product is CASSRSAGTSYEQYF.

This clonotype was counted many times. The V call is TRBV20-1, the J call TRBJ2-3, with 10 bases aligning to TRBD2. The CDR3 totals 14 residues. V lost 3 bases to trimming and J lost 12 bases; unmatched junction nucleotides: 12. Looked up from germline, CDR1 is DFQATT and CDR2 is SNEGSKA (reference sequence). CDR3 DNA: TGCAGTGCTAGTGGTCTAGCGGGGGTCCAAAGTCAGTATTTT. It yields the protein CSASGLAGVQSQYF.

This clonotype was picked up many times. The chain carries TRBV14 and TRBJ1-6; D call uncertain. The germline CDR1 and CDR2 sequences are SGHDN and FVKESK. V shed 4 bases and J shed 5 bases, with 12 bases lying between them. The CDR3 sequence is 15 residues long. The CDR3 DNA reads TGTGCCAGCAGCCCCCGGACTGTTGATAATTCACCCCTCCACTTT. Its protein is CASSPRTVDNSPLHF.

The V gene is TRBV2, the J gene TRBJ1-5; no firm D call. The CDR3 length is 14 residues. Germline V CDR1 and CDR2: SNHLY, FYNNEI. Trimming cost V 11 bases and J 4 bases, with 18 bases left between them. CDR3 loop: CAAQFNLVNQPQHF. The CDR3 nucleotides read TGTGCCGCCCAGTTCAACCTTGTTAATCAGCCCCAGCATTTT. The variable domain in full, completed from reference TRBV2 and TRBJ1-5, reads EPEVTQTPSHQVTQMGQEVILRCVPISNHLYFYWYRQILGQKVEFLVSFYNNEISEKSEIFDDQFSVERPDGSNFTLKIRSTKLEDSAMYFCAAQFNLVNQPQHFGDGTRLSIL.

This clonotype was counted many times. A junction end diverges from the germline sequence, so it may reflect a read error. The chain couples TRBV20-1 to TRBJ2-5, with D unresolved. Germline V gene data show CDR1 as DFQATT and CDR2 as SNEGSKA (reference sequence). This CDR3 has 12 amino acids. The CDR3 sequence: CSARAPQETQYF. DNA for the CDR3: TGCAGTGCCAGAGCCCCCCAAGAGACCCAGTACTTC.

The DNA for the CDR3 is TGTGCCAGCAGCCGTCTAATGAACACTGAAGCTTTCTTT. Translation: CASSRLMNTEAFF. The chain has TRBV5-4 and TRBJ1-1; D remains ambiguous. V dropped 4 bases and J dropped 0 bases, with 7 bases sitting between them. In germline, CDR1 is SGHNT, CDR2 YYREEE (reference sequence). The CDR3 has 13 residues.